The rows below give T cell receptor beta chains drawn from one sample of a study of blood T cell repertoires in COVID-19. Sequencing used immunoSEQ multiplex PCR; TCRdb keeps in-frame clones, though not all of them. This table has approximately 210,000 clones, 83% appearing once. The sample comprised peripheral blood. The receptors derive from a woman between 45 and 60 years old with acute or convalescent COVID-19. Each CDR3 is given without its conserved first and last residue. Each record gives: V gene, J gene, D gene, clone size, CDR3 protein. The D gene is left open where the match is weak. Size tells how often a clone was seen (once, few, many) or the class of an expanded clone, and some rows leave it out.

v_call: TRBV19
j_call: TRBJ2-5
d_call: .
clone_size: .
cdr3_aa: ASSISGPGGTQY

v_call: TRBV6-1
j_call: TRBJ2-3
d_call: .
clone_size: .
cdr3_aa: ASSESGGTVTSTDTQY

v_call: TRBV4-2
j_call: TRBJ1-1
d_call: TRBD1
clone_size: .
cdr3_aa: ASSPGQGRQVDTEAF

v_call: TRBV18
j_call: TRBJ2-3
d_call: .
clone_size: .
cdr3_aa: ASSQLPGTDTQY

v_call: TRBV7-9
j_call: TRBJ2-7
d_call: TRBD2
clone_size: .
cdr3_aa: ASRSTSGSYEQY

v_call: TRBV7-2
j_call: TRBJ2-1
d_call: TRBD2
clone_size: .
cdr3_aa: ASTRTSGRRGEQF

v_call: TRBV5-1
j_call: TRBJ2-1
d_call: .
clone_size: .
cdr3_aa: ASSLLGQGIGNEQF

v_call: TRBV12-5
j_call: TRBJ2-2
d_call: .
clone_size: .
cdr3_aa: ASAGNTGELF

v_call: TRBV9
j_call: TRBJ1-2
d_call: .
clone_size: once
cdr3_aa: ASSVGQSYGYT

v_call: TRBV2
j_call: TRBJ1-1
d_call: .
clone_size: .
cdr3_aa: ASSEGGNTEAF

v_call: TRBV19
j_call: TRBJ1-2
d_call: TRBD1
clone_size: .
cdr3_aa: ASTTGTGPSYGYT

v_call: TRBV21-1
j_call: TRBJ1-1
d_call: .
clone_size: .
cdr3_aa: ASSSRDRKNTEAF

v_call: TRBV29-1
j_call: TRBJ2-5
d_call: .
clone_size: .
cdr3_aa: SVDQGLTASNQETQY

v_call: TRBV5-1
j_call: TRBJ2-1
d_call: TRBD1
clone_size: .
cdr3_aa: ASSIRTGGGGEQF

v_call: TRBV6-6
j_call: TRBJ1-3
d_call: .
clone_size: .
cdr3_aa: ASRRTFSTVSGNTIY

v_call: TRBV5-1
j_call: TRBJ2-1
d_call: TRBD2
clone_size: .
cdr3_aa: ASSLVPSGSTYNEQF

v_call: TRBV6-5
j_call: TRBJ1-1
d_call: .
clone_size: few
cdr3_aa: ASRSTVTEAF

v_call: TRBV6-5
j_call: TRBJ1-4
d_call: .
clone_size: .
cdr3_aa: ASRTGGEKLF

v_call: TRBV11-2
j_call: TRBJ2-7
d_call: .
clone_size: .
cdr3_aa: ASSLTVSSYEQY

v_call: TRBV3-1/TRBV3-2
j_call: TRBJ2-7
d_call: .
clone_size: .
cdr3_aa: ASSQFPGDEQY

v_call: TRBV11-1
j_call: TRBJ2-1
d_call: .
clone_size: .
cdr3_aa: ASSFREGDSYNEQF

v_call: TRBV6-5
j_call: TRBJ1-1
d_call: .
clone_size: .
cdr3_aa: ASSPGEVDTEAF

v_call: TRBV2
j_call: TRBJ2-1
d_call: .
clone_size: once
cdr3_aa: ASSDGTPLTSYNEQF

v_call: TRBV3-1/TRBV3-2
j_call: TRBJ2-7
d_call: TRBD1
clone_size: .
cdr3_aa: ASSQDRAGGSEQY

v_call: TRBV19
j_call: TRBJ2-1
d_call: TRBD1
clone_size: .
cdr3_aa: ASRGTGVDEQF

v_call: TRBV7-8
j_call: TRBJ2-5
d_call: .
clone_size: .
cdr3_aa: ASSRGRANQETQY

v_call: TRBV6-5
j_call: TRBJ2-7
d_call: .
clone_size: .
cdr3_aa: ASSPRTESYEQY

v_call: TRBV3-1/TRBV3-2
j_call: TRBJ2-1
d_call: .
clone_size: .
cdr3_aa: ASSQGPSPRLF

v_call: TRBV6-5
j_call: TRBJ1-2
d_call: .
clone_size: .
cdr3_aa: ASKSTDYGYT

v_call: TRBV12-2
j_call: TRBJ2-7
d_call: .
clone_size: .
cdr3_aa: ASRLVGCGSGTGVTYEQY

v_call: TRBV6-6
j_call: TRBJ2-1
d_call: TRBD2
clone_size: .
cdr3_aa: ASSHRTSGTTRNEQF

v_call: TRBV27
j_call: TRBJ2-5
d_call: TRBD2
clone_size: .
cdr3_aa: ASSLRAGGFETQY

v_call: TRBV6-1
j_call: TRBJ2-7
d_call: .
clone_size: .
cdr3_aa: ASSEKAPRDLYLIYEQY

v_call: TRBV4-1
j_call: TRBJ1-2
d_call: .
clone_size: .
cdr3_aa: ASSQEGTNPGGYT

v_call: TRBV7-2
j_call: TRBJ2-7
d_call: TRBD2
clone_size: .
cdr3_aa: ASSMTSGDYEQY

v_call: TRBV7-3
j_call: TRBJ2-3
d_call: TRBD1
clone_size: .
cdr3_aa: ASSPQQGSTDTQY

v_call: TRBV18
j_call: TRBJ1-5
d_call: TRBD1
clone_size: .
cdr3_aa: ASSPDRGLGQPQH

v_call: TRBV7-2
j_call: TRBJ2-7
d_call: TRBD2
clone_size: .
cdr3_aa: ASSLFVLGLAASYEQY

v_call: TRBV15
j_call: TRBJ2-1
d_call: TRBD2
clone_size: .
cdr3_aa: ATSRNILAESYNEQF

v_call: TRBV5-5
j_call: TRBJ2-7
d_call: TRBD1
clone_size: .
cdr3_aa: ASSSDRRIDEQY

v_call: TRBV3-1/TRBV3-2
j_call: TRBJ2-7
d_call: .
clone_size: .
cdr3_aa: ASSQGTVFSYEQY

v_call: TRBV7-8
j_call: TRBJ2-4
d_call: .
clone_size: .
cdr3_aa: ASSPPRLSAKNIQY

v_call: TRBV18
j_call: TRBJ2-2
d_call: .
clone_size: .
cdr3_aa: ASSIRSGTGELF

v_call: TRBV7-2
j_call: TRBJ2-7
d_call: .
clone_size: .
cdr3_aa: ASSPEQGSYEQY

v_call: TRBV28
j_call: TRBJ2-5
d_call: .
clone_size: few
cdr3_aa: ASSFSPGRGRETQY

v_call: TRBV10-2
j_call: TRBJ1-5
d_call: TRBD1
clone_size: .
cdr3_aa: ASSDGQASNQPQH